The 13 T cell receptor beta chains below all came from one sample that was sequenced in a study of blood T cell repertoires in COVID-19. This table comes from immunoSEQ multiplex PCR, and its TCRdb copy is limited to in-frame clones, with some not included. Of approximately 240,000 clones listed, roughly 90% were seen once; the top ten hold 2% to 2.5%. The sample was peripheral blood. The source is a woman between 40 and 55 years old who had recovered from COVID-19.

In this sample, this clone turned up once. This chain links TRBV11-2 with TRBJ2-3; 11 bases agree with TRBD2. Trimming at V came to 3 bases and at J to 6 bases, leaving 5 bases not matched to a gene. The CDR3 runs to 15 residues. The germline V gene encodes CDR1 SGHAT and CDR2 FQNNGV. In DNA form, the CDR3 reads TGTGCCAGCAGCTTCCGACTAGCGGGGCGGGATACGCAGTATTTT. Its translation is CASSFRLAGRDTQYF.

The V call is TRBV6-6, the J call TRBJ1-5, with D possibly TRBD1 on 6 matching bases. The germline V gene encodes CDR1 MNHNY and CDR2 SVGAGI (reference sequence). The V gene lost 3 bases and the J gene lost 4 bases, with 10 bases spanning the gap. This CDR3 has 14 residues. The CDR3 nucleotides read TGTGCCAGCAGTTATGACAGGTTGAATCAGCCCCAGCATTTT. Translating it yields CASSYDRLNQPQHF.

This chain links TRBV10-3 with TRBJ2-7, with 11 bases fitting TRBD2. The CDR3 is 16 residues long. Germline V lookup: CDR1 ENHRY, CDR2 SYGVKD. Germline trimming cut 0 bases from V and 5 bases from J; bases unmatched to any gene: 6. CDR3 in DNA: TGTGCCATCAGTGAGTCGAGGGCTAGCGGGAGGAACGAGCAGTACTTC. Translated: CAISESRASGRNEQYF.

This clone has just one count. This chain links TRBV18 with TRBJ2-7; TRBD2 is a possible D gene (8 bases). In germline, CDR1 is KGHSH, CDR2 LQKENI. V lost 5 bases, J lost 0 bases, and 14 bases lay in between. The CDR3 runs to 15 residues. The DNA of the CDR3 is TGTGCCAGCTCATCGACAGGGACTAGCTCCTACGAGCAGTACTTC. Its protein is CASSSTGTSSYEQYF.

The table lists this clone with a count of one. The genes are TRBV3-1 (or the pseudogene TRBV3-2) and TRBJ2-3; no reliable D call. This CDR3 has 16 amino acids. Trimming stripped 4 bases from V and 3 bases from J, with 17 bases between. The germline CDR1 and CDR2 sequences are LGHDT and YNNKEL (reference sequence). For the CDR3, the DNA is TGTGCCAGCAGCCCTCTGAAGAAGCGAGGTACAGATACGCAGTATTTT. Its protein product is CASSPLKKRGTDTQYF.

The rearrangement uses TRBV7-2 and TRBJ1-3, with 8 positions matching TRBD1. V lost 6 bases and J lost 0; bases outside the gene matches: 7. Per the germline V gene, CDR1 is SGHTA and CDR2 is FQGNSA. This CDR3 has 16 residues. Here the CDR3 DNA reads TGTGCCAGCAGTCGCCTGACAGGGGTCTCTGGAAACACCATATATTTT. The encoded protein is CASSRLTGVSGNTIYF.

This clone came up once. The rearrangement uses TRBV10-2 and TRBJ2-7; maybe TRBD2 (6 bases). CDR1 WSHSY and CDR2 SAAADI come from the germline V gene. The CDR3 is 14 residues long. Trimming took 4 bases from V and 1 from J, leaving 11 bases between them. CDR3 region: CASSVREVSYEQYF. The CDR3, as DNA: TGCGCCAGCAGTGTAAGGGAGGTATCCTACGAGCAGTACTTC.

The CDR3 sequence: CASSLNWSPQGDYEQYF. CDR3 nucleotides: TGTGCCAGCAGTTTAAACTGGAGCCCACAGGGGGACTACGAGCAGTACTTC. The V call is TRBV28, the J call TRBJ2-7; 8 bases match TRBD1. Germline V lookup: CDR1 MDHEN, CDR2 SYDVKM. V was clipped by 2 bases and J by 3 bases; unmatched bases: 12. The CDR3 extends over 17 amino acids.

This clone was seen just once. The rearrangement joins TRBV7-2 to TRBJ2-2, with D possibly being TRBD1 (5 bases). Trimming left V 5 bases short and J 1 base short, with 14 bases between. There are 16 residues in the CDR3. Germline V gene lookup returns CDR1 SGHTA and CDR2 FQGNSA. CDR3 residues: CASSPRQFQNTGELFF. The CDR3 coding sequence is TGTGCCAGCAGCCCACGACAGTTTCAGAACACCGGGGAGCTGTTTTTT. Filled out from reference TRBV7-2 and TRBJ2-2, the complete variable domain reads GAGVSQSPSNKVTEKGKDVELRCDPISGHTALYWYRQSLGQGLEFLIYFQGNSAPDKSGLPSDRFSAERTGGSVSTLTIQRTQQEDSAVYLCASSPRQFQNTGELFFGEGSRLTVL.

The DNA of the CDR3 is TGCACCAGCAGCCAAGCCGGGACTAGCAGTCTCTTC. This codes for CTSSQAGTSSLF. The chain is built from TRBV1 and TRBJ2-1; the tabulated D call, TRBD2, remains unverified against the DNA. TRBV1 is noted as a pseudogene. The CDR3 has 12 amino acids.

The V and J genes are TRBV5-1 and TRBJ2-2; D is unresolved. The V and J ends lost 0 bases and 3 bases respectively, with 12 bases between them. Germline loops: CDR1 SGHRS, CDR2 YFSETQ. This CDR3 region has 16 residues. This chain's CDR3 is CASSLGPGWDTGELFF. CDR3 nucleotide sequence: TGCGCCAGCAGCTTGGGCCCAGGTTGGGACACCGGGGAGCTGTTTTTT.

V is TRBV7-2 and J is TRBJ2-6; 7 bases fit TRBD2. The CDR3 contains 15 residues. V lost 6 bases, J lost 2 bases, and 4 bases stayed unmatched. CDR1 is SGHTA, CDR2 FQGNSA, per germline. The CDR3 loop is CASSSSGTGANVLTF. Written as DNA, the CDR3 is TGTGCCAGCAGTTCAAGCGGGACTGGGGCCAACGTCCTGACTTTC.

The V and J genes are TRBV30 and TRBJ2-7; TRBD2 agrees at 15 bases. The CDR3 has 17 residues. Germline V gene lookup returns CDR1 GTSNPN and CDR2 SVGIG (reference sequence). Trimming took 3 bases from V and 4 from J; bases not matched to a gene: 10. CDR3 DNA: TGTGCCTGGAGCCAGAGGACTAGCGGGAGGGTCGGGTACGAGCAGTACTTC. It encodes CAWSQRTSGRVGYEQYF.